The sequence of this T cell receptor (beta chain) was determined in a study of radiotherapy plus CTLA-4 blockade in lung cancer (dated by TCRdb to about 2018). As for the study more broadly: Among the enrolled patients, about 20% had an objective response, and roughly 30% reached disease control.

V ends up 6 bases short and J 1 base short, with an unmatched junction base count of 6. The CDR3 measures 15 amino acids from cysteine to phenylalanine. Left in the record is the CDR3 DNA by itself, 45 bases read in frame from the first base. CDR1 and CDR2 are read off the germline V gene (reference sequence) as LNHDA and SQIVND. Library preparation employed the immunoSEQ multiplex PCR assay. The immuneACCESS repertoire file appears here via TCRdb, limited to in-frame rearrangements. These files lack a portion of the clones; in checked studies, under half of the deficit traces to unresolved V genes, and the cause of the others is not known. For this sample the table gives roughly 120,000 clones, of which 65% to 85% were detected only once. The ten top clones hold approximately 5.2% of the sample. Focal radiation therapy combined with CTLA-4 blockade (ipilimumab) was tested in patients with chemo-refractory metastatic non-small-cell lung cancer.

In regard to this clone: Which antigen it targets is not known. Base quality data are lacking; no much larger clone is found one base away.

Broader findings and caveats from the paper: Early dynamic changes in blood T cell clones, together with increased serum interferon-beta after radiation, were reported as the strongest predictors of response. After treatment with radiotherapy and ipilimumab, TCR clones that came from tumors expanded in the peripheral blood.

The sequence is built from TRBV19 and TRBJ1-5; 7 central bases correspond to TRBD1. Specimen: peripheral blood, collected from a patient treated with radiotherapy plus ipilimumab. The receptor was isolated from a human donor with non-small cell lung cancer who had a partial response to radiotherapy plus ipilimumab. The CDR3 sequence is CASRINRGSNQPQHF. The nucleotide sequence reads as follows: TGTGCCAGTAGGATTAACAGGGGCAGCAATCAGCCCCAGCATTTT.